This TCR beta chain was sequenced during a study of T cell changes during pregnancy in multiple sclerosis. Unmatched junction bases numbered 13, after V lost 5 bases and J lost 6 bases. Germline CDR1 reads MNHNY; CDR2 reads SVGAGI (reference sequence). The CDR3 is 16 residues long. Libraries were prepared by immunoSEQ multiplex PCR; TCRdb keeps only in-frame clonotypes and omits some of them. The sample shows some 80,000 clones, about 92% of them seen only once. The sample was peripheral blood, taken before pregnancy. The chain recombines TRBV6-6 with TRBJ2-3; 8 nucleotides match TRBD1. The sequence was obtained from a female donor with multiple sclerosis, enrolled in a pregnancy study. CDR3 sequence: CASSNLGQGLGDTQYF. Written as DNA, the CDR3 is TGTGCCAGCAGTAACCTTGGACAGGGTCTAGGTGATACGCAGTATTTT.